A single sample gave rise to the 19 T cell receptor beta chains below, sequenced in a study of beta chain features in type 1 diabetes. For these TCRs, the target antigens are not known. Study findings and constraints: Moderately but significantly shorter TCRB CDR3s were found in Type 1 diabetes patients in all four CD4+ subsets.

Sequencing targeted expressed TCRB transcripts, as all isolated RNA had been reverse transcribed. The repertoire was sequenced with immunoSEQ multiplex PCR; TCRdb's copy has only in-frame clones and lacks some. Of 600,000 to 700,000 clones listed, over 10% were seen once; the top ten hold approximately 0.021%. The sequencing input was naive CD4+ T cells from blood. Receptors originate from a young man with type 1 diabetes.

The chain carries TRBV30 and TRBJ2-3; 9 bases agree with TRBD2. The CDR3 length is 17 residues. V was clipped by 0 bases and J by 2 bases; unmatched bases: 9. Germline V gene lookup returns CDR1 GTSNPN and CDR2 SVGIG (reference sequence). The CDR3 DNA follows: TGTGCCTGGAGTGTTGGTTTAGCGGGGGTCCTCACAGATACGCAGTATTTT. Its translation is CAWSVGLAGVLTDTQYF.

V gene TRBV27 combines with J gene TRBJ1-2; no clear D. Trimming stripped 5 bases from V and 3 bases from J, with 22 bases between. This CDR3 has 17 residues. Per the germline V gene, CDR1 is MNHEY and CDR2 is SMNVEV (reference sequence). Here the CDR3 reads CASSPGSSWTIDYGYTF. The DNA of the CDR3 is TGTGCCAGCAGTCCGGGGAGTAGCTGGACTATTGACTATGGCTACACCTTC.

The gene calls are TRBV4-1 and TRBJ1-1; D unclear. This CDR3 comprises 12 residues. V gave up 0 bases and J gave up 3 bases, with 2 bases separating them. Per germline, CDR1 MGHRA and CDR2 YSYEKL. CDR3 sequence (DNA): TGCGCCAGCAGCCAAGAGTACACTGAAGCTTTCTTT. It yields the protein CASSQEYTEAFF.

This clone was counted only a few times. The chain has TRBV5-1 and TRBJ1-5; D perhaps matches TRBD1 (5 bases). Per the germline V gene, CDR1 is SGHRS and CDR2 is YFSETQ. The CDR3 spans 13 residues. V gave up 5 bases and J gave up 11 bases, with 17 bases separating them. This CDR3 is CASRGKGDEAQHF. DNA of the CDR3: TGCGCCAGCAGAGGAAAAGGGGATGAGGCCCAGCATTTT.

J is TRBJ2-2 and V is TRBV10-2; perhaps TRBD2 as D (6 bases). The germline V and J ends were trimmed by 5 bases and 7 bases, with 14 bases remaining between them. Germline lookup yields CDR1 WSHSY and CDR2 SAAADI. There are 14 residues in the CDR3. The CDR3 coding sequence is TGCGCCAGCAGTTCGGGGGTAGTGGTCGGGGAGCTGTTTTTT. Translating gives CASSSGVVVGELFF.

This rearrangement joins TRBV7-9 to TRBJ2-5; TRBD2 is a possible D gene (5 bases). This CDR3 region has 14 residues. V lost 3 bases, J lost 9 bases, and 17 bases lay in between. CDR1 and CDR2 from the germline V gene are SEHNR and FQNEAQ (reference sequence). The CDR3 nucleotides are TGTGCCAGCAGCTTCTTTGACGGGAAGCCGGCCCAGTACTTC. Protein product: CASSFFDGKPAQYF.

Only a few counts were recorded for this clone. V usage is TRBV5-1 and J usage is TRBJ2-7; 11 positions match TRBD2. The V segment lost 4 bases and the J segment 4 bases; nucleotides outside the gene matches: 4. Germline V CDR1 and CDR2: SGHRS, YFSETQ. There are 14 residues in the CDR3. The CDR3 protein is CASSTGTSGYEQYF. DNA for the CDR3: TGCGCCAGCAGCACCGGGACTAGCGGTTACGAGCAGTACTTC.

In its sample, this clone was seen a few times. The genes are TRBV19 and TRBJ1-6; no firm D call. The germline CDR1 and CDR2 sequences are LNHDA and SQIVND (reference sequence). The CDR3 sequence is 16 residues long. The germline V and J ends were trimmed by 6 bases and 7 bases, with 19 bases remaining between them. Here the CDR3 reads CASRADGVIGNSPLHF. CDR3 nucleotide sequence: TGTGCCAGTAGAGCGGACGGGGTTATCGGCAATTCACCCCTCCACTTT.

This chain joins TRBV25-1 and TRBJ2-5; D not resolved. V lost 8 bases to trimming and J lost 2 bases, with 18 bases between them. CDR1 MGHDK and CDR2 SYGVNS come from the germline V gene. The CDR3 loop spans 15 amino acids. This chain's CDR3 is CASLDARGPQETQYF. The CDR3 DNA is TGTGCCAGCCTCGATGCCCGAGGCCCACAAGAGACCCAGTACTTC. The whole variable domain, remainder taken from reference TRBV25-1 and TRBJ2-5, is EADIYQTPRYLVIGTGKKITLECSQTMGHDKMYWYQQDPGMELHLIHYSYGVNSTEKGDLSSESTVSRIRTEHFPLTLESARPSHTSQYLCASLDARGPQETQYFGPGTRLLVL.

Only a few counts were recorded for this clone. The rearrangement links TRBV7-2 to TRBJ1-3; TRBD1 might be the D (6 bases). This CDR3 contains 15 residues. Trimming took off 5 bases at V and 4 bases at J, with 15 bases between the two ends. Per germline, CDR1 SGHTA and CDR2 FQGNSA. CDR3 in amino acids: CASSPGQPIGNTIYF. The CDR3 DNA follows: TGTGCCAGCAGCCCCGGACAGCCGATCGGAAACACCATATATTTT.

The sample holds a few counts of this clone. V usage is TRBV7-2 and J usage is TRBJ2-7; no reliable D call. V gave up 1 base and J gave up 6 bases, with 10 bases separating them. The germline CDR1 and CDR2 sequences are SGHTA and FQGNSA. This CDR3 is 13 amino acids long. CDR3 protein: CASSLGVTREQYF. CDR3 sequence (DNA): TGTGCCAGCAGCTTAGGCGTAACTCGCGAGCAGTACTTC. The variable domain in full, completed from reference TRBV7-2 and TRBJ2-7, reads GAGVSQSPSNKVTEKGKDVELRCDPISGHTALYWYRQSLGQGLEFLIYFQGNSAPDKSGLPSDRFSAERTGGSVSTLTIQRTQQEDSAVYLCASSLGVTREQYFGPGTRLTVT.

V and J are TRBV30 and TRBJ1-1; 10 nucleotides match TRBD1. This CDR3 is 15 amino acids long. Germline CDR1 and CDR2: GTSNPN and SVGIG (reference sequence). With V trimmed by 0 bases and J by 5 bases, 6 bases remained unmatched. CDR3 sequence: CAWSVPDRGRTEAFF. The CDR3 region has the DNA TGTGCCTGGAGTGTACCAGACAGGGGGCGAACTGAAGCTTTCTTT.

This clone was counted a few times. This chain uses TRBV15 with TRBJ2-5; no clear D. The V end lost 6 bases, the J end lost 5 bases, and 16 bases lay between the germline ends. CDR3 size: 14 residues. Germline V CDR1 and CDR2: LNHNV, YYDKDF (reference sequence). Here the CDR3 DNA reads TGTGCCACCAGGGGGTCCCTCCCGCGGGAGACCCAGTACTTC. This codes for CATRGSLPRETQYF.

This clone was counted only a few times. The chain links TRBV9 to TRBJ1-1; possible D gene TRBD1, 5 bases. Germline values: CDR1 SGDLS, CDR2 YYNGEE. V was shortened by 3 bases and J by 4 bases, with 10 bases between the two germline ends. The CDR3 runs 13 residues. CDR3 sequence reads: CASSAMGGTEAFF. CDR3 in DNA: TGTGCCAGCAGCGCGATGGGGGGCACTGAAGCTTTCTTT.

V gene TRBV5-4 combines with J gene TRBJ1-2, with D perhaps matching TRBD1 (5 bases). Germline V gene sequence: CDR1 SGHNT, CDR2 YYREEE (reference sequence). This CDR3 is 14 amino acids long. V was cut by 1 base and J by 10 bases, with 17 bases left in between. The DNA for the CDR3 is TGTGCCAGCAGCTTGAGCCAGGGCGGGAGGGTCTACACCTTC. It encodes CASSLSQGGRVYTF.

This clone was observed a handful of times. The gene calls are TRBV28 and TRBJ2-1, with 8 bases aligning to TRBD1. The CDR3 runs to 14 residues. Unmatched junction bases numbered 2, after V lost 3 bases and J lost 4 bases. Germline loops: CDR1 MDHEN, CDR2 SYDVKM. The DNA for the CDR3 is TGTGCCAGCAGTTTGACAGGGGAGTACAATGAGCAGTTCTTC. Translating it yields CASSLTGEYNEQFF.

V is TRBV9 and J is TRBJ2-7; maybe TRBD2 (6 bases). From germline, CDR1 is SGDLS and CDR2 YYNGEE. The V gene lost 3 bases and the J gene lost 5 bases, with 18 bases spanning the gap. The CDR3 is 15 residues long. CDR3 nucleotide sequence: TGTGCCAGCAGCGGGCTCGTTGGCGGGGATAACGAGCAGTACTTC. Its translation: CASSGLVGGDNEQYF.

This clone came up a few times. The V call is TRBV2, the J call TRBJ1-4; weak D call: TRBD1 (6 bases). V lost 6 bases and J lost 6, with 11 bases in between. The CDR3 runs 13 residues. In germline, CDR1 is SNHLY, CDR2 FYNNEI. Here the CDR3 DNA reads TGTGCCAGCAGATTCCAGGGGTATGAAAAACTGTTTTTT. As protein: CASRFQGYEKLFF.

This clone was found a few times. The V and J genes are TRBV7-9 and TRBJ2-5; 8 bases fit TRBD1. This CDR3 contains 15 residues. After removal of 6 bases from V and 4 bases from J, the junction contained 10 bases not matched to a gene. CDR1 SEHNR and CDR2 FQNEAQ come from the germline V gene (reference sequence). The CDR3 reads CASSRGQEGIETQYF. The CDR3 bases are TGTGCCAGCAGTCGGGGACAGGAGGGGATAGAGACCCAGTACTTC.